This entry concerns a single TCR beta chain. The CDR3 runs 13 residues. Germline trimming cut 4 bases from V and 4 bases from J; bases unmatched to any gene: 6. CDR1 SQVTM and CDR2 ANQGSEA come from the germline V gene. The sample originates from a study of OX40 agonist ivuxolimab in advanced cancers. Sequenced by immunoSEQ multiplex PCR; TCRdb stores in-frame clones only, minus some. The table has some 72,000 clones, about four fifths seen once. The chain uses TRBV29-1 and TRBJ1-1, with 7 positions matching TRBD1. This TCR derives from an adult with an advanced solid tumor such as melanoma, head and neck, liver or kidney cancer. Here the sequenced sample was CD4+ or CD8+ T cells sorted from blood, taken in a trial of the OX40 agonist ivuxolimab. As DNA, the CDR3 is TGCAGCGTTGCCAGGGGGGCGAGCACTGAAGCTTTCTTT. Translation gives CSVARGASTEAFF.